This record concerns one TCR beta chain sequence. Its antigen is unknown. Per-base quality was not reported, and no clone a single base away is much larger than it. TCRbeta CDR3 regions were sequenced with the immunoSEQ Assay. After extraction, genomic DNA underwent amplification by bias-controlled multiplex PCR, followed by high-throughput sequencing. Per the authors' processing: To quantify the absolute abundance of every unique TCRbeta CDR3 region, sequences were collapsed and filtered. T cell fraction was estimated by normalizing TCRbeta template counts to usable DNA, with usable DNA measured through amplification of reference genes found in all nucleated cells. Repertoire TCRs were annotated as SARS-CoV-2-specific when V gene, CDR3 amino acid sequence and J gene were exactly matched to a known reactive TCR set. The reference SARS-CoV-2 TCR set was derived from MIRA and filtered for enrichment in COVID-19-positive ImmuneCODE repertoires, a step that removed public or cross-reactive TCRs. Using the MIRA antigens, annotated TCRs were further analysed by specific ORF or by position within an ORF. Breadth was defined as the number of annotated unique rearrangements divided by the total number of unique productive rearrangements, and depth was defined as the summed frequency of the annotated unique rearrangements. Two-sided Wilcoxon rank-sum tests were used to compare TCR breadth between groups. The clones in this table, taken by TCRdb from immuneACCESS, are in-frame only. Not every clone is retained; where verified, under half of the shortfall comes from an unresolved V gene, and the cause of the rest is unknown. V, J and clone size derive from that table, while D and trimming were established from the DNA sequence. Here the sample has about half a million clones; 70% to 90% occur a single time. The leading ten clones occupy 1.7% of the sample.

The entry originates in a study of Ad26.COV2.S vaccination and SARS-CoV-2 variants (TCRdb year 2021). Describing the broader study: Donors in the vaccine arm were drawn from COV1001, a phase I-IIa trial of Ad26.COV2.S in healthy adults that was multicentre, randomized, double-blind and placebo-controlled. Ad26.COV2.S was administered intramuscularly at 5 x 10^10 or 1 x 10^11 viral particles, either as a single shot or as two shots given 56 days apart. TCRbeta repertoire sequencing served as the tool for gauging how specific and how broad the SARS-CoV-2-reactive T cell receptors were following Ad26.COV2.S vaccination. A total of around 32 samples were included in the TCR-sequenced set, comprising about 20 Ad26.COV2.S vaccine recipients, 5 placebo recipients and 8 SARS-CoV-2 convalescent individuals. Trial participants were randomized into five groups of five, in which low-dose or high-dose Ad26.COV2.S was given once or twice, or placebo was given on both occasions. Investigators did not know the trial group allocation while performing experiments and assessing outcomes.

Including cysteine and phenylalanine, the CDR3 has 13 amino acids. The read is trimmed to its CDR3 DNA, 39 bases read in frame from base 1. V is reduced by 5 bases and J by 1 base, leaving a spacing of 8 bases between them. CDR1 and CDR2 (SEHNR, FQNEAQ) derive from the germline V gene (reference sequence). The sample's treatment or condition label is to be understood as: around 19 received Ad26.COV2.S at low or high dose, single or two shots; roughly five received placebo; per-sample allocation not given. Repertoires of vaccine and placebo recipients were sequenced from samples collected on day 63 after the first injection. Between 29 July and 7 August 2020, Cohort 1b enrolled fewer than 30 adults aged 18-55 years at one site in Boston, USA. Ad26.COV2.S consisted of a replication-incompetent adenovirus type 26 vector by which a prefusion-stabilized SARS-CoV-2 spike protein from the original Wuhan strain was expressed.

Results the study describes overall, beyond this receptor: It was noted by the authors that total T cell responses may have been underestimated by the TCR breadth and depth analyses. Spike-specific TCR breadth was higher in Ad26.COV2.S recipients than in placebo recipients (P = 0.0014). The study was not powered to compare responses between vaccine doses or regimens. After vaccination, spike-specific CD8+ and CD4+ T cell responses were reported to show substantial breadth. Non-spike TCR breadth was comparable between vaccine and placebo recipients, consistent with the vaccine containing only spike.

Source: peripheral blood, taken in a trial of Ad26.COV2.S vaccine versus placebo. This clonotype originated in a person between 18 and 65 years old who received the Ad26.COV2.S COVID-19 vaccine or a placebo. The rearranged segments are TRBV7-9 and TRBJ1-1; the D gene is perhaps TRBD1, from 6 matching bases. The base sequence is TGTGCCAGCAGCCCGGGACAGAACACTGAAGCTTTCTTT. It is translated as CASSPGQNTEAFF.